The source of this T cell receptor (beta chain) is a study of cytomegalovirus exposure and HLA in healthy donors. This CDR3 is 13 amino acids long. Germline values: CDR1 SGHRS, CDR2 YFSETQ. V lost 4 bases to trimming and J lost 5 bases, with 13 bases between them. The method was immunoSEQ multiplex PCR; TCRdb's version includes in-frame clones alone and lacks a portion of them. This sample yields 150,000 to 200,000 clones, of which around 92% are seen a single time; 4.2% belongs to the top ten. The V and J genes are TRBV5-1 and TRBJ2-7; D possibly corresponds to TRBD2 (5 bases). The clonotype was recovered from a man younger than 35 in good health and CMV-seropositive. Specimen: PBMCs. CDR3 coding DNA: TGCGCCAGCAGCGGAGCGCGGGCAGACGAGCAGTACTTC. It specifies CASSGARADEQYF.